These 18 T cell receptor beta chains were all obtained from the same sample, sequenced in a study of blood T cell repertoires in COVID-19. The method was immunoSEQ multiplex PCR; TCRdb's version includes in-frame clones alone and lacks a portion of them. The sample has about 250,000 clones; approximately 85% are singletons. Input material: PBMCs or T cells enriched from blood (not recorded which). Every receptor here comes from a woman aged 45 to 65 with acute COVID-19.

This sequence joins TRBV4-3 and TRBJ1-1; 11 bases fit TRBD1. Germline V lookup: CDR1 LGHNA, CDR2 YSLEER. This CDR3 is 15 amino acids long. V dropped 1 base and J dropped 5; count of bases not matched to a gene: 3. The DNA for the CDR3 is TGCGCCAGCAGCCAAGGGGGACAGGGGGGAACTGAAGCTTTCTTT. Its translation: CASSQGGQGGTEAFF.

The chain couples TRBV27 to TRBJ2-2; 7 positions agree with TRBD1. Per germline, CDR1 MNHEY and CDR2 SMNVEV (reference sequence). The trim removed 3 bases at V and 6 bases at J, leaving 10 bases unmatched. This CDR3 region has 16 residues. CDR3 sequence: CASSLRDRVSAGELFF. The CDR3 DNA is TGTGCCAGCAGTTTGCGAGACAGGGTATCGGCCGGGGAGCTGTTTTTT.

This chain uses TRBV7-2 with TRBJ1-1; D is undetermined. Germline CDR1 reads SGHTA; CDR2 reads FQGNSA. CDR3 size: 14 residues. Trimming removed 6 bases at V and 1 base at J, with 12 bases between. The CDR3 here is CASSLVVRNTEAFF. The DNA for the CDR3 is TGTGCCAGCAGTCTGGTCGTCAGGAACACTGAAGCTTTCTTT. Variable domain in full (rest from reference TRBV7-2 and TRBJ1-1): GAGVSQSPSNKVTEKGKDVELRCDPISGHTALYWYRQSLGQGLEFLIYFQGNSAPDKSGLPSDRFSAERTGGSVSTLTIQRTQQEDSAVYLCASSLVVRNTEAFFGQGTRLTVV.

V gene TRBV2 combines with J gene TRBJ2-7, with TRBD2 matching over 7 bases. The CDR3 loop spans 18 amino acids. The V gene end was trimmed by 4 bases and the J gene end by 0 bases; junction bases not matched to a gene: 15. The germline gives CDR1 SNHLY, CDR2 FYNNEI. The CDR3 region is CASSARGVGAGSSYEQYF. The CDR3 DNA reads as TGTGCCAGCAGTGCCCGGGGGGTTGGAGCGGGGAGCTCCTACGAGCAGTACTTC.

V gene TRBV3-1 (or the pseudogene TRBV3-2) combines with J gene TRBJ1-3; D remains unclear. Per the germline V gene, CDR1 is LGHDT and CDR2 is YNNKEL (reference sequence). The ends were cut back, 0 bases at V and 0 bases at J, with 9 bases in the middle. The CDR3 is 16 residues long. This chain's CDR3 is CASSQESFSSGNTIYF. CDR3 coding DNA: TGTGCCAGCAGCCAAGAATCTTTCAGCTCTGGAAACACCATATATTTT.

The rearrangement joins TRBV6-5 to TRBJ1-2; no clear D gene. Trimming took 2 bases from V and 1 from J, leaving 8 bases between them. CDR1 is MNHEY and CDR2 is SVGAGI in the germline V gene. CDR3 length: 14 amino acids. CDR3 DNA: TGTGCCAGCAGTTACGGCGCGGGTAACTATGGCTACACCTTC. Translation gives CASSYGAGNYGYTF.

The genes are TRBV19 and TRBJ1-2; 8 bases are shared with TRBD1. CDR3 length equals 15 residues. V was clipped by 6 bases and J by 0 bases; unmatched bases: 6. Germline V CDR1 and CDR2: LNHDA, SQIVND (reference sequence). The CDR3 here is CASRDREYPNYGYTF. The DNA for the CDR3 is TGTGCCAGTAGGGACAGGGAATACCCTAACTATGGCTACACCTTC.

A single count supports this clone. V gene TRBV3-1 (or the pseudogene TRBV3-2) combines with J gene TRBJ1-1; 7 bases map to TRBD1. CDR3 length: 15 amino acids. The germline gives CDR1 LGHDT, CDR2 YNNKEL (reference sequence). With V trimmed by 1 base and J by 5 bases, 7 bases remained unmatched. CDR3 region: CASSQGDRARTEAFF. CDR3 coding DNA: TGTGCCAGCAGCCAAGGAGACAGGGCAAGAACTGAAGCTTTCTTT.

The chain carries TRBV7-9 and TRBJ1-1; perhaps TRBD1 as D (5 bases). With 0 bases removed from V and 6 bases from J, the gap between germline ends came to 20 bases. Germline V CDR1 and CDR2: SEHNR, FQNEAQ (reference sequence). This CDR3 contains 17 residues. Written as DNA, the CDR3 is TGTGCCAGCAGCTTAGCGCTTTCGCATCCTACAGGTTCTGAAGCTTTCTTT. As protein: CASSLALSHPTGSEAFF.

The chain employs TRBV7-2 and TRBJ2-7; 9 positions agree with TRBD2. V gave up 2 bases and J gave up 3 bases; unmatched junction bases: 5. The CDR3 sequence is 15 residues long. CDR1 and CDR2 from the germline V gene are SGHTA and FQGNSA. CDR3 nucleotides: TGTGCCAGCAGCTTAATAGGCGGGGGGGACTACGAGCAGTACTTC. It specifies CASSLIGGGDYEQYF. The full variable domain, its missing parts supplied by reference TRBV7-2 and TRBJ2-7, is GAGVSQSPSNKVTEKGKDVELRCDPISGHTALYWYRQSLGQGLEFLIYFQGNSAPDKSGLPSDRFSAERTGGSVSTLTIQRTQQEDSAVYLCASSLIGGGDYEQYFGPGTRLTVT.

The V gene is TRBV2, the J gene TRBJ2-5; TRBD1 is a possible D gene (6 bases). The CDR3 sequence is 11 residues long. Trimming shortened V by 5 bases and J by 5 bases, and 6 bases separated the two germline ends. The germline V gene has CDR1 SNHLY and CDR2 FYNNEI. Here the CDR3 DNA reads TGTGCCAGCAGTCAGGGGGAGACCCAGTACTTC. Protein product: CASSQGETQYF.

The V call is TRBV7-9, the J call TRBJ2-1, with 7 bases that match TRBD1. The CDR3 runs to 15 residues. V dropped 5 bases and J dropped 5; count of bases not matched to a gene: 9. The germline V gene encodes CDR1 SEHNR and CDR2 FQNEAQ (reference sequence). CDR3 sequence: CASSPLGQANNEQFF. Written as DNA, the CDR3 is TGTGCCAGCAGCCCCCTCGGACAGGCGAACAATGAGCAGTTCTTC.

This clone has a handful of counts. The CDR3 coding sequence is TGCGCCAGCAGGGTACAGGTACAGGGCACTGAAGCTTTCTTT. Translation: CASRVQVQGTEAFF. The chain employs TRBV5-1 and TRBJ1-1; maybe TRBD1 (6 bases). Germline-derived CDR1 and CDR2 are SGHRS and YFSETQ. V lost 5 bases to trimming and J lost 4 bases, with 15 bases between them. The CDR3 has 14 residues.

This clone was observed a handful of times. The genes are TRBV18 and TRBJ1-3, with D possibly being TRBD1 (6 bases). The germline CDR1 and CDR2 sequences are KGHSH and LQKENI. Trimming took off 2 bases at V and 4 bases at J, with 21 bases between the two ends. CDR3 size: 18 residues. This CDR3 reads CASSPTARGADEGNTIYF. CDR3 coding DNA: TGTGCCAGCTCACCAACAGCTCGGGGGGCGGACGAAGGAAACACCATATATTTT.

V gene TRBV20-1 combines with J gene TRBJ2-5; 7 nucleotides agree with TRBD1. The J segment lost 1 base and the V segment lost 3 bases, leaving 8 bases of the junction unmatched. The CDR3 consists of 15 residues. The germline CDR1 and CDR2 sequences are DFQATT and SNEGSKA (reference sequence). The CDR3 region is CSASYRQGVQETQYF. The CDR3 DNA reads as TGCAGTGCTAGTTATAGGCAGGGGGTCCAAGAGACCCAGTACTTC.

This chain joins TRBV5-1 and TRBJ1-5; 10 nucleotides match TRBD1. This CDR3 has 14 residues. Germline V gene data show CDR1 as SGHRS and CDR2 as YFSETQ. V was pared by 2 bases and J by 5 bases, with 1 base of the junction left unmatched. The CDR3 DNA reads TGCGCCAGCAGCTTCGGGACAGGGGATCAGCCCCAGCATTTT. Translation: CASSFGTGDQPQHF. Combining the CDR3 with reference TRBV5-1 and TRBJ1-5 gives the whole variable domain KAGVTQTPRYLIKTRGQQVTLSCSPISGHRSVSWYQQTPGQGLQFLFEYFSETQRNKGNFPGRFSGRQFSNSRSEMNVSTLELGDSALYLCASSFGTGDQPQHFGDGTRLSIL.

This clone was counted only a few times. This chain connects TRBV7-9 to TRBJ2-2, with 7 bases lining up with TRBD1. The CDR3 contains 16 residues. Germline values: CDR1 SEHNR, CDR2 FQNEAQ (reference sequence). J gave up 2 bases and V 5 bases, and 8 bases lay outside the gene matches. In DNA, the CDR3 is TGTGCCAGCAGCCCCCCGGGACAGCGAAACACCGGGGAGCTGTTTTTT. Amino acids: CASSPPGQRNTGELFF.

V and J are TRBV29-1 and TRBJ2-5; 10 bases match TRBD1. J gave up 5 bases and V 6 bases, and 6 bases lay outside the gene matches. The length of the CDR3 is 13 residues. Per the germline V gene, CDR1 is SQVTM and CDR2 is ANQGSEA. The CDR3 DNA is TGCAGCGTACAGACAGGGGGCCGGGAGACCCAGTACTTC. Its translation is CSVQTGGRETQYF.